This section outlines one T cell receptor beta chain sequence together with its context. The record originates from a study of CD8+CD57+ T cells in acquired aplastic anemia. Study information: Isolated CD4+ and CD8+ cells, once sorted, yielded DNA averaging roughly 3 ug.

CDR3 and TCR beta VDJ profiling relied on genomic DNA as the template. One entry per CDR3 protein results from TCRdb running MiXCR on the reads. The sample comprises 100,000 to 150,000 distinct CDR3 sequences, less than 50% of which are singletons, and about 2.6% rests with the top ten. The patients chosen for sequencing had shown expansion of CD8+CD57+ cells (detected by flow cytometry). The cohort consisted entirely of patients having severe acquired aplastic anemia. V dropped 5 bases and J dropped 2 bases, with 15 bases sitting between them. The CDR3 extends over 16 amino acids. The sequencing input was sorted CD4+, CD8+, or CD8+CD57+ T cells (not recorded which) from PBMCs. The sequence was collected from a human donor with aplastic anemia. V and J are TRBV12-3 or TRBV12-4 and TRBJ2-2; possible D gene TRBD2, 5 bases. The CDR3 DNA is TGTGCCAGCAGTGACGTGGCCGACTATAACACCGGGGAGCTGTTTTTT. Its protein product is CASSDVADYNTGELFF.